Listed below are T cell receptor beta chains from one sample, sequenced in a study of identical twins. TCRdb processed the 5' RACE reads anew with MiXCR; each CDR3 protein has one entry. The top ten clones hold about 0.25% of a sample with 1.5 million to 2 million distinct CDR3 sequences, less than 40% of them seen once. Sequenced: cord blood. The receptors here all came from a newborn girl in good health. Both conserved end residues are part of each CDR3. D genes are given only for firm matches. Clone size is given for some rows only: seen once, a few or many times, or a class if the clone is expanded.

length	D	V	J	size	CDR3	DNA
13	TRBD1	TRBV11-1	TRBJ1-6	.	CASSLRGHSPLHF	TGTGCCAGCAGCTTAAGGGGGCATTCACCCCTCCACTTT
12	.	TRBV2	TRBJ2-5	few	CASGKTIETQYF	TGTGCCAGCGGGAAGACCATAGAGACCCAGTACTTC
16	.	TRBV5-1	TRBJ1-1	few	CASSLGRKTMDTEAFF	TGCGCCAGCAGCTTGGGAAGGAAGACAATGGACACTGAAGCTTTCTTT
15	TRBD2	TRBV5-1	TRBJ2-1	.	CASSSERGPYNEQFF	TGCGCCAGCAGCTCCGAGCGGGGGCCCTACAATGAGCAGTTCTTC
16	TRBD1	TRBV28	TRBJ1-2	few	CASSSSQGAPNYGYTF	TGTGCCAGCAGTTCCTCCCAGGGGGCCCCTAACTATGGCTACACCTTC
14	TRBD2	TRBV19	TRBJ2-5	.	CASSISGGADEQYF	TGTGCCAGTAGTATAAGCGGGGGGGCCGATGAGCAGTACTTC
16	.	TRBV9	TRBJ2-5	few	CASSVGSALPQETQYF	TGTGCCAGCAGCGTAGGTTCGGCCCTACCTCAAGAGACCCAGTACTTC
18	TRBD2	TRBV6-5	TRBJ2-1	.	CASSYSGLAGVYYNEQFF	TGTGCCAGCAGTTACTCAGGACTAGCGGGAGTTTACTACAATGAGCAGTTCTTC
14	.	TRBV6-2/TRBV6-3	TRBJ1-5	.	CASSYVRVNQPQHF	TGTGCCAGCAGTTACGTGAGAGTCAATCAGCCCCAGCATTTT
16	.	TRBV2	TRBJ2-3	.	CASSEGDLIPTDTQYF	TGTGCCAGCAGTGAAGGGGACTTGATCCCCACAGATACGCAGTATTTT
16	TRBD2	TRBV6-2/TRBV6-3	TRBJ2-5	.	CASSQSWTSGNETQYF	TGTGCCAGCAGCCAATCCTGGACTAGCGGGAATGAGACCCAGTACTTC
16	TRBD2	TRBV20-1	TRBJ2-7	few	CSAREAGGLGYNEQYF	TGCAGTGCTAGAGAAGCGGGGGGGCTTGGGTACAATGAGCAGTACTTC
16	.	TRBV5-1	TRBJ1-5	.	CASSLRVDYSSQPQHF	TGCGCCAGCAGCCTTAGAGTGGATTATAGCAGTCAGCCCCAGCATTTT
13	.	TRBV20-1	TRBJ1-2	few	CSAREGGDYGYTF	TGCAGTGCTAGAGAAGGCGGCGACTATGGCTACACCTTC
17	.	TRBV6-6	TRBJ2-7	once	CASSYSRATQSSYEQYF	TGTGCCAGCAGTTACTCCCGGGCTACCCAGAGCTCCTACGAGCAGTACTTC
15	TRBD2	TRBV20-1	TRBJ2-7	.	CSARSPTSGAYEQYF	TGCAGTGCTAGATCCCCGACTAGCGGAGCCTACGAGCAGTACTTC
15	TRBD2	TRBV6-1	TRBJ2-5	.	CASSDPSGGGETQYF	TGTGCCAGCAGTGATCCATCGGGAGGGGGAGAGACCCAGTACTTC
15	.	TRBV20-1	TRBJ1-1	.	CSARDYVEGNTEAFF	TGCAGTGCTAGAGATTACGTTGAGGGAAACACTGAAGCTTTCTTT
14	.	TRBV7-9	TRBJ2-3	.	CASTWGSSTDTQYF	TGTGCCAGCACCTGGGGAAGTTCTACAGATACGCAGTATTTT
15	.	TRBV7-9	TRBJ2-3	many	CASSTQGLGTDTQYF	TGTGCCAGCAGCACACAGGGACTTGGCACAGATACGCAGTATTTT
13	TRBD2	TRBV20-1	TRBJ2-1	many	CSARLAEYNEQFF	TGCAGTGCTAGACTAGCGGAATACAATGAGCAGTTCTTC
17	.	TRBV14	TRBJ1-1	.	CASSQDHPGLGNTEAFF	TGTGCCAGCAGCCAAGATCATCCGGGGCTGGGGAACACTGAAGCTTTCTTT
17	TRBD2	TRBV19	TRBJ2-1	.	CASSTVRRESSYNEQFF	TGTGCCAGTAGTACGGTTCGGCGGGAGAGTTCCTACAATGAGCAGTTCTTC
14	TRBD1	TRBV4-1	TRBJ1-2	many	CASSQVWDSYGYTF	TGCGCCAGCAGCCAAGTCTGGGACAGCTATGGCTACACCTTC
13	TRBD1	TRBV28	TRBJ1-1	.	CASSLTTGGEAFF	TGTGCCAGCAGTTTGACGACAGGGGGCGAAGCTTTCTTT
12	.	TRBV10-3	TRBJ1-5	.	CAIEEGNQPQHF	TGTGCCATCGAGGAGGGCAATCAGCCCCAGCATTTT